The 11 T cell receptor beta chains in this list originate from one sample, sequenced in a study of blood T cells in healthy people across ages (dated by TCRdb to 2015 to 2017). Library prep was done by 5' RACE. The data were produced on an Illumina HiSeq 2500. The second PCR ran for about 6 to 11 cycles and used a J-beta primer mix along with a sample-barcoded 5' primer. In-frame beta chains were kept once TCRdb had trimmed the public reads at Q25 with fastp and called clones with MiXCR. Entries that share a CDR3 protein sequence are merged under the most common genes and DNA. Within this sample are under 850,000 distinct CDR3 sequences, with about 36% of them counted one time only. 10% to 15% of the sample is taken by the ten largest. Sequencing input: blood. These receptors were collected from a young man in good health.

As to this clonotype: This may be a read error: a much more frequent sequence differs by one nucleotide. The rearrangement links TRBV20-1 to TRBJ2-1, with 7 positions matching TRBD1. The CDR3 is 14 residues long. The V gene end was trimmed by 3 bases and the J gene end by 7 bases; junction bases not matched to a gene: 9. Germline CDR1 reads DFQATT; CDR2 reads SNEGSKA (reference sequence). The CDR3 loop is CSASIRTGANEQFF. CDR3 DNA sequence: TGCAGTGCTAGTATCCGGACAGGCGCTAATGAGCAGTTCTTC.

This clonotype occurred a few times. The chain carries TRBV4-2 and TRBJ1-1; D not resolved. The V gene lost 0 bases and the J gene lost 3 bases, with 5 bases spanning the gap. The CDR3 spans 13 residues. Germline lookup yields CDR1 LGHNA and CDR2 YNFKEQ. CDR3 in DNA: TGTGCCAGCAGCCAAGAAAGGTACACTGAAGCTTTCTTT. It specifies CASSQERYTEAFF.

The V call is TRBV6-2 or TRBV6-3, the J call TRBJ2-1; D gene uncertain. CDR1 MNHEY and CDR2 SVGEGT come from the germline V gene. With 0 bases removed from V and 0 bases from J, the gap between germline ends came to 9 bases. The CDR3 has 16 amino acids. The CDR3 DNA reads as TGTGCCAGCAGTTACTCAGCGAGGAGCTCCTACAATGAGCAGTTCTTC. It yields the protein CASSYSARSSYNEQFF.

This clonotype was recorded a few times. The chain couples TRBV6-5 to TRBJ2-5, with D hard to call. This CDR3 spans 14 amino acids. Germline V gene data show CDR1 as MNHEY and CDR2 as SVGAGI. Trimming removed 6 bases from V and 2 bases from J, with 13 bases in between. The CDR3 DNA is TGTGCCAGCAGCCTCTCCAGGAGACAAGAGACCCAGTACTTC. Its translation is CASSLSRRQETQYF.

The V call is TRBV30, the J call TRBJ1-2, with D possibly TRBD1 on 6 matching bases. V lost 0 bases and J 0 bases, leaving 20 bases between the germline ends. From germline, CDR1 is GTSNPN and CDR2 SVGIG (reference sequence). This CDR3 contains 18 residues. The CDR3 loop reads CAWSVLRGRGKTNYGYTF. DNA for the CDR3: TGTGCCTGGAGTGTACTAAGGGGCAGGGGAAAAACTAACTATGGCTACACCTTC.

For this clonotype: At one boundary the junction diverges from the germline segment, which might be a read error. The V and J genes are TRBV29-1 and TRBJ2-1; D perhaps matches TRBD1 (6 bases). The CDR3 loop spans 13 amino acids. CDR1 SQVTM and CDR2 ANQGSEA come from the germline V gene. As DNA, the CDR3 is TGCAGCGCTGAAGGCCAGGGGCACGAGACCCAGTTCTTC. Encoded protein: CSAEGQGHETQFF.

The chain joins TRBV4-1 to TRBJ2-2; D uncertain. The CDR3 runs 15 residues. Trimming removed 1 base from V and 4 bases from J, with 10 bases in between. Germline V CDR1 and CDR2: MGHRA, YSYEKL. CDR3 protein: CASSQVLGSTGELFF. In DNA form, the CDR3 reads TGCGCCAGCAGCCAAGTCCTCGGATCCACCGGGGAGCTGTTTTTT.

This chain links TRBV5-1 with TRBJ2-5; D is uncertain. This CDR3 comprises 12 residues. V shed 1 base and J shed 11 bases, with 12 bases lying between them. CDR1 and CDR2 (germline): SGHRS, YFSETQ. The CDR3 bases are TGCGCCAGCAGCTTGCGCTCCAGTGAGCAGTACTTC. As protein: CASSLRSSEQYF.

The table lists this clonotype with a few counts. The V gene is TRBV7-6, the J gene TRBJ2-1; unclear D gene. Trimming cost V 3 bases and J 5 bases, with 8 bases left between them. From germline, CDR1 is SGHVS and CDR2 FNYEAQ. CDR3 size: 13 residues. This CDR3 is CASSLVGHNEQFF. For the CDR3, the DNA is TGTGCCAGCAGCTTGGTCGGGCACAATGAGCAGTTCTTC. Full variable domain (rest looked up from reference TRBV7-6 and TRBJ2-1): GAGVSQSPRYKVTKRGQDVALRCDPISGHVSLYWYRQALGQGPEFLTYFNYEAQQDKSGLPNDRFSAERPEGSISTLTIQRTEQRDSAMYRCASSLVGHNEQFFGPGTRLTVL.

Only a few counts were recorded for this clonotype. V and J are TRBV20-1 and TRBJ2-1, with TRBD1 matching over 11 bases. CDR1 DFQATT and CDR2 SNEGSKA come from the germline V gene (reference sequence). The CDR3 is 12 residues long. CDR3 nucleotides: TGCAGCGGGGACAGGGGGGGTCTTGAGCAGTTCTTC. This codes for CSGDRGGLEQFF.

This chain connects TRBV10-3 to TRBJ1-2; perhaps TRBD1 as D (5 bases). Germline CDR1 reads ENHRY; CDR2 reads SYGVKD. V lost 0 bases, J lost 7 bases, and 15 bases lay in between. The length of the CDR3 is 15 residues. The CDR3 DNA reads as TGTGCCATCAGTGAGTCGACCGGAGGGGTCCGTGGCTACACCTTC. As protein: CAISESTGGVRGYTF.